In its sample, the clone carrying this TCR beta chain was seen a few times. Its antigen is unknown. The entry originates in a study of cytomegalovirus exposure and HLA in healthy donors. Study information: Of the donors genotyped, several hundred in all, 65% to 90% fell in the Caucasian-associated ancestry cluster.

Germline V lookup: CDR1 SGHDT, CDR2 YYEEEE. The trim removed 5 bases at V and 5 bases at J, leaving 6 bases unmatched. There are 13 residues in the CDR3. With 60 Vbeta and 13 Jbeta primers, the PCR was carried out. The table came from immunoSEQ multiplex PCR; TCRdb's copy has only in-frame clones and leaves some out. The sample lists 99,000 or so clones, approximately 83% occurring once. General study findings and limits: Common viral pathogens (according to a later analysis) appeared linked to several of the most significant clusters. In the analysis, some V segments, TRBV6-2 and TRBV6-3 included, were excluded as indistinguishable. What a later analysis reportedly showed was that an Asian-associated ancestry cluster had fewer N-insertions than the roughly 720-donor mean.

The sequencing input was PBMCs. The receptor was derived from a man between 18 and 29 years old in good health and CMV-seronegative. The chain joins TRBV5-6 to TRBJ2-5; 7 positions match TRBD1. In DNA form, the CDR3 reads TGTGCCAGCAGTCGACAGGGCGGGGAGACCCAGTACTTC. It translates to CASSRQGGETQYF.